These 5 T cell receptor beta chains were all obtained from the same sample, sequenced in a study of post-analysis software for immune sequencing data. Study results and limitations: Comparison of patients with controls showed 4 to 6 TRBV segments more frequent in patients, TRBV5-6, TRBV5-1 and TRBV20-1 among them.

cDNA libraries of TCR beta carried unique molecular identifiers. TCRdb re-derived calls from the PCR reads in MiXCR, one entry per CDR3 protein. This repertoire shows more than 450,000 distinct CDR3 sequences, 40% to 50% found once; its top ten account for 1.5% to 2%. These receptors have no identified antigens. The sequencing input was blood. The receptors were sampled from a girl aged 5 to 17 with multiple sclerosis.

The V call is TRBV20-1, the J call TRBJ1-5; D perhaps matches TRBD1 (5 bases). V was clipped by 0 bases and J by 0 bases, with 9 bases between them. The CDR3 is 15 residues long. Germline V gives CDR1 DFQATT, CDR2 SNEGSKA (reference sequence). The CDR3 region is CSARDGAVSNQPQHF. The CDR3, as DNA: TGCAGTGCTAGAGATGGGGCAGTTAGCAATCAGCCCCAGCATTTT.

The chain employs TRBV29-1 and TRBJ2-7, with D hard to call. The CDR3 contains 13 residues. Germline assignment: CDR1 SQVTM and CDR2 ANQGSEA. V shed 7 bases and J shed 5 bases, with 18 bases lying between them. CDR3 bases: TGCAGCGCAGGACGGGCCTCGGCCCACGAGCAGTACTTC. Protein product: CSAGRASAHEQYF.

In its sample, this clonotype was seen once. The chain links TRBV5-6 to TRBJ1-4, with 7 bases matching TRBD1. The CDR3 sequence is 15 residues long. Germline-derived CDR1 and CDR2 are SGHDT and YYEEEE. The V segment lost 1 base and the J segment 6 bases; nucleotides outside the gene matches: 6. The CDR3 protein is CASSLLWGTDEKLFF. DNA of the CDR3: TGTGCCAGCAGCTTGCTCTGGGGGACAGATGAAAAACTGTTTTTT. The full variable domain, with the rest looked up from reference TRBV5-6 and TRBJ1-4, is DAGVTQSPTHLIKTRGQQVTLRCSPKSGHDTVSWYQQALGQGPQFIFQYYEEEERQRGNFPDRFSGHQFPNYSSELNVNALLLGDSALYLCASSLLWGTDEKLFFGSGTQLSVL.

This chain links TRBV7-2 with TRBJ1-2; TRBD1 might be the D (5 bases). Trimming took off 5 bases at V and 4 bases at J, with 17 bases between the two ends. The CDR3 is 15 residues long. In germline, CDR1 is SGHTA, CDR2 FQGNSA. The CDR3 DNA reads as TGTGCCAGCAGCCCCGCGGTGGGGGTACGCTATGGCTACACCTTC. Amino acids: CASSPAVGVRYGYTF.

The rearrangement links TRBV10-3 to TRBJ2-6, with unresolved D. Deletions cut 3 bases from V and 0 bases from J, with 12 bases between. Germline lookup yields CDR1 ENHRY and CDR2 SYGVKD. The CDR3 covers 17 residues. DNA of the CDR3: TGTGCCATCAGTGAACAGTTCCTTTTCTCTGGGGCCAACGTCCTGACTTTC. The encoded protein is CAISEQFLFSGANVLTF.